Shown below are 15 T cell receptor beta chains from a single sample sequenced in a study of OX40 agonist ivuxolimab in advanced cancers. The library was prepared using the immunoSEQ multiplex PCR assay. TCRdb took this table from immuneACCESS and kept in-frame rearrangements with V and J called. Such tables lack part of the clones; where checked against another copy, unresolved V genes explain under half of the gap, and the rest is unexplained. This sample gives under 85,000 clones in total; roughly 80% of them show up just once. The ten most abundant clones make up approximately 7.2% of the sample. Sequencing used CD4+ or CD8+ T cells sorted from blood, obtained in a trial of the OX40 agonist ivuxolimab. These receptor sequences come from an adult with an advanced solid tumor such as melanoma, head and neck, liver or kidney cancer.

The CDR3 protein is CASSQGLSTVEAFF. In DNA form, the CDR3 reads TGCGCCAGCAGCCAAGGTCTTTCGACGGTGGAAGCTTTCTTT. V gene TRBV4-3 combines with J gene TRBJ1-1; D is unresolved. The CDR3 extends over 14 amino acids. The V gene lost 1 base and the J gene lost 8 bases, with 14 bases spanning the gap. Germline assignment: CDR1 LGHNA and CDR2 YSLEER.

This sequence joins TRBV19 and TRBJ2-3; 12 bases match TRBD2. The CDR3 loop spans 17 amino acids. Per the germline V gene, CDR1 is LNHDA and CDR2 is SQIVND (reference sequence). V trimming: 7 bases; J trimming: 4 bases; junction bases outside the gene matches: 12. The CDR3 DNA reads as TGTGCCAGTACTGCCAGAGCTAGCGGGGGGGCGTCAGATACGCAGTATTTT. This sequence encodes CASTARASGGASDTQYF.

The chain is built from TRBV19 and TRBJ2-7; 7 nucleotides align to TRBD2. Germline CDR1 reads LNHDA; CDR2 reads SQIVND (reference sequence). CDR3 length: 14 residues. The V segment lost 4 bases and the J segment 4 bases; nucleotides outside the gene matches: 7. The CDR3 protein is CASSRASGWYEQYF. The CDR3 nucleotides read TGTGCCAGTAGTAGGGCTAGCGGATGGTACGAGCAGTACTTC.

This clone was seen more than once but under ten times. The chain combines TRBV27 with TRBJ2-2; no clear D. This CDR3 has 12 amino acids. CDR1 MNHEY and CDR2 SMNVEV come from the germline V gene (reference sequence). Trimming removed 0 bases from V and 6 bases from J, with 2 bases in between. The CDR3 loop is CASSLSSGELFF. For the CDR3, the DNA is TGTGCCAGCAGTTTATCTTCCGGGGAGCTGTTTTTT.

V is TRBV7-2 and J is TRBJ1-2, with TRBD1 matching 8 bases. J gave up 2 bases and V 6 bases, and 11 bases lay outside the gene matches. This CDR3 has 16 residues. Germline V CDR1 and CDR2: SGHTA, FQGNSA. CDR3 DNA sequence: TGTGCCAGCAGTCCCCAACCGGGACAGGTAAACTATGGCTACACCTTC. The encoded protein is CASSPQPGQVNYGYTF.

J is TRBJ2-6 and V is TRBV7-2; no definite D call. Trimming stripped 1 base from V and 0 bases from J, with 10 bases between. The CDR3 runs to 17 residues. Germline V gene lookup returns CDR1 SGHTA and CDR2 FQGNSA. The CDR3 bases are TGTGCCAGCAGCTTAGAACAAGGACGCTCTGGGGCCAACGTCCTGACTTTC. This encodes CASSLEQGRSGANVLTF.

This chain uses TRBV21-1 with TRBJ2-5; the D call of TRBD2 is as the table states it, not checked on the DNA. TRBV21-1 is tagged as a pseudogene. The CDR3 length is 17 residues. CDR3 coding DNA: TGTGCCAGCAGAGTTAGCGGGGCCGCCGGGGTCCAAGAGACCCAGTACTTC. Translating it yields CASRVSGAAGVQETQYF.

The chain employs TRBV5-1 and TRBJ2-7; TRBD1 matches 7 bases. V was pared by 3 bases and J by 1 base, with 4 bases of the junction left unmatched. The germline V gene has CDR1 SGHRS and CDR2 YFSETQ. The CDR3 consists of 14 residues. The CDR3 sequence is CASSSGQISYEQYF. DNA for the CDR3: TGCGCCAGCAGCTCGGGACAGATTTCCTACGAGCAGTACTTC.

The V call is TRBV5-6, the J call TRBJ1-2; the match to TRBD1 covers 8 bases. The J segment lost 8 bases and the V segment lost 2 bases, leaving 8 bases of the junction unmatched. CDR1 and CDR2 (germline): SGHDT, YYEEEE. The CDR3 runs to 14 residues. The DNA for the CDR3 is TGTGCCAGCAGCTTTCCAGGGGGCGGTGGAGGCTACACCTTC. Amino acids: CASSFPGGGGGYTF.

Notes on this clone: One end of the junction is discordant with germline, which a read error may explain. The chain couples TRBV9 to TRBJ2-5, with TRBD2 identical over 9 bases. Per the germline V gene, CDR1 is SGDLS and CDR2 is YYNGEE. The CDR3 consists of 15 residues. CDR3 region: CASSVAASGEENQYF. CDR3 nucleotides: TGTGCCAGCAGCGTAGCGGCTAGCGGGGAAGAGAACCAGTACTTC. Supplemented by reference TRBV9 and TRBJ2-5, the full variable domain reads DSGVTQTPKHLITATGQRVTLRCSPRSGDLSVYWYQQSLDQGLQFLIQYYNGEERAKGNILERFSAQQFPDLHSELNLSSLELGDSALYFCASSVAASGEENQYFGPGTRLLVL.

V and J are TRBV27 and TRBJ2-1; TRBD2 matches 7 bases. The CDR3 extends over 15 amino acids. After removal of 8 bases from V and 2 bases from J, the junction contained 9 bases not matched to a gene. Germline values: CDR1 MNHEY, CDR2 SMNVEV (reference sequence). CDR3 coding DNA: TGTGCCAGCTGGGGGGGGAGAGGGGCCTACAATGAGCAGTTCTTC. Encoded protein: CASWGGRGAYNEQFF.

The gene calls are TRBV14 and TRBJ1-6, with TRBD1 as a possible D gene (5 bases). The CDR3 covers 18 residues. Germline-derived CDR1 and CDR2 are SGHDN and FVKESK. V lost 0 bases and J 2 bases, leaving 14 bases between the germline ends. CDR3 amino acids: CASSQEREGPTYNSPLHF. As DNA, the CDR3 is TGTGCCAGCAGCCAAGAGCGCGAGGGACCGACCTATAATTCACCCCTCCACTTT. Looking up the rest from reference TRBV14 and TRBJ1-6 gives the full variable domain: EAGVTQFPSHSVIEKGQTVTLRCDPISGHDNLYWYRRVMGKEIKFLLHFVKESKQDESGMPNNRFLAERTGGTYSTLKVQPAELEDSGVYFCASSQEREGPTYNSPLHFGNGTRLTVT.

This chain uses TRBV7-9 with TRBJ2-3, with 11 bases lining up with TRBD2. V shed 3 bases, J shed 4 bases, and the junction held 9 bases outside the gene matches. The CDR3 runs to 17 residues. Germline CDR1 and CDR2: SEHNR and FQNEAQ (reference sequence). CDR3 sequence: CASSLGRLAGRADTQYF. CDR3 bases: TGTGCCAGCAGCTTGGGAAGACTAGCGGGACGGGCAGATACGCAGTATTTT.

CDR3 loop: CASSLENLGNRGAEAFF. In DNA, the CDR3 is TGTGCCAGCAGCCTTGAGAACTTAGGGAACCGGGGCGCTGAAGCTTTCTTT. This chain uses TRBV4-2 with TRBJ1-1, with D possibly TRBD1 on 5 matching bases. The CDR3 covers 17 residues. Germline loops: CDR1 LGHNA, CDR2 YNFKEQ. V was clipped by 4 bases and J by 6 bases, with 24 bases between them.

The gene calls are TRBV7-2 and TRBJ2-1; 10 bases are a match to TRBD2. J was trimmed by 4 bases and V by 7 bases; bases with no gene match: 7. The germline CDR1 and CDR2 sequences are SGHTA and FQGNSA. The CDR3 is 15 amino acids. In DNA, the CDR3 is TGTGCCAGCAACGTAGCGGGGGGTACTTACAATGAGCAGTTCTTC. It codes for CASNVAGGTYNEQFF.